Below, 13 T cell receptor beta chains from the same sample are listed, as sequenced in a study of graft-versus-host responses after intestinal transplantation. Assay: immunoSEQ multiplex PCR; the TCRdb copy retains only in-frame clones and omits some. The sample gives about 120,000 clones, 90% of which show up once; over 0.15% is in the top ten. Their specific antigens are unknown. This specimen consisted of unstimulated CD4+ T cells sorted from spleen or lymph node cells, obtained before intestinal transplant. These receptor sequences come from a human donor who received an intestinal transplant.

The V call is TRBV15, the J call TRBJ1-2; no clear D gene. Germline V gives CDR1 LNHNV, CDR2 YYDKDF (reference sequence). Trimming removed 0 bases at V and 2 bases at J, with 10 bases between. The CDR3 has 15 amino acids. The CDR3 DNA follows: TGTGCCACCAGCAGAGATCCAGGCCTGAACTATGGCTACACCTTC. Amino acids: CATSRDPGLNYGYTF.

This clone was recorded once. The chain combines TRBV4-2 with TRBJ2-1; 10 bases are shared with TRBD2. The ends lost 0 bases at V and 5 bases at J; junction bases unmatched: 10. Per the germline V gene, CDR1 is LGHNA and CDR2 is YNFKEQ. The CDR3 is made up of 18 amino acids. CDR3 DNA: TGTGCCAGCAGCCAAGATGGGGGGCGGACTAGCGGAAACAATGAGCAGTTCTTC. Its protein product is CASSQDGGRTSGNNEQFF.

V and J are TRBV4-1 and TRBJ2-5; D perhaps matches TRBD2 (7 bases). Per the germline V gene, CDR1 is MGHRA and CDR2 is YSYEKL. This CDR3 comprises 18 residues. V lost 1 base to trimming and J lost 0 bases, with 18 bases between them. The DNA for the CDR3 is TGCGCCAGCAGCCAAGGGCTCGGGGCGGGGGCTTACCAAGAGACCCAGTACTTC. This sequence encodes CASSQGLGAGAYQETQYF.

The V gene is TRBV4-3, the J gene TRBJ2-7; TRBD2 aligns across 11 bases. Trimming removed 0 bases from V and 4 bases from J; junction bases left unmatched: 2. The CDR3 is made up of 15 amino acids. The germline gives CDR1 LGHNA, CDR2 YSLEER. CDR3 sequence reads: CASSQELAGDYEQYF. The CDR3 DNA reads TGCGCCAGCAGCCAAGAACTAGCGGGGGATTACGAGCAGTACTTC.

The chain uses TRBV7-9 and TRBJ2-1; TRBD2 matches 8 bases. The CDR3 totals 16 residues. Trimming took 5 bases from V and 5 from J; bases not matched to a gene: 11. The germline CDR1 and CDR2 sequences are SEHNR and FQNEAQ (reference sequence). In DNA form, the CDR3 reads TGTGCCAGCAGCGGTTCGACGCGGGGGGCTCACAATGAGCAGTTCTTC. Protein product: CASSGSTRGAHNEQFF. Full variable domain (remainder filled in from reference TRBV7-9 and TRBJ2-1): DTGVSQNPRHKITKRGQNVTFRCDPISEHNRLYWYRQTLGQGPEFLTYFQNEAQLEKSRLLSDRFSAERPKGSFSTLEIQRTEQGDSAMYLCASSGSTRGAHNEQFFGPGTRLTVL.

This clone was seen only once. The rearrangement joins TRBV28 to TRBJ2-5; 8 bases line up with TRBD1. CDR1 is MDHEN, CDR2 SYDVKM, per germline. V trimming: 5 bases; J trimming: 4 bases; junction bases outside the gene matches: 6. The CDR3 is made up of 14 amino acids. In nucleotides, the CDR3 is TGTGCCAGCAGTGACCTGACAGGGGTAGAGACCCAGTACTTC. Protein: CASSDLTGVETQYF.

This rearrangement joins TRBV13 to TRBJ1-1; TRBD1 aligns across 9 bases. Germline V CDR1 and CDR2: PRHDT, FYEKMQ (reference sequence). After removal of 8 bases from V and 5 bases from J, the junction contained 6 bases not matched to a gene. CDR3 length: 13 residues. The chain's CDR3 is CASLYRGRTEAFF. In DNA, the CDR3 is TGTGCCAGCTTGTACAGGGGGCGGACTGAAGCTTTCTTT.

The chain couples TRBV7-9 to TRBJ1-4; 7 bases are a match to TRBD1. The CDR3 is 13 amino acids. V was clipped by 4 bases and J by 10 bases; unmatched bases: 6. In germline, CDR1 is SEHNR, CDR2 FQNEAQ (reference sequence). The CDR3 DNA reads TGTGCCAGCAGCTACCGTTGGGACAGAAAACTGTTTTTT. It is translated as CASSYRWDRKLFF. The whole variable domain, filled in from reference TRBV7-9 and TRBJ1-4, reads DTGVSQNPRHKITKRGQNVTFRCDPISEHNRLYWYRQTLGQGPEFLTYFQNEAQLEKSRLLSDRFSAERPKGSFSTLEIQRTEQGDSAMYLCASSYRWDRKLFFGSGTQLSVL.

This chain joins TRBV5-1 and TRBJ2-2, with 8 bases matching TRBD1. The ends lost 0 bases at V and 7 bases at J; junction bases unmatched: 8. Germline CDR1 is SGHRS and CDR2 is YFSETQ. The CDR3 is 16 amino acids. The CDR3 region is CASSLEPGGFVGELFF. Here the CDR3 DNA reads TGCGCCAGCAGCTTGGAGCCAGGGGGCTTTGTCGGGGAGCTGTTTTTT.

This chain joins TRBV28 and TRBJ2-2; 8 positions match TRBD1. The J segment lost 5 bases and the V segment lost 7 bases, leaving 9 bases of the junction unmatched. Germline loops: CDR1 MDHEN, CDR2 SYDVKM. CDR3 length: 15 amino acids. CDR3 sequence (DNA): TGTGCCAGCATAGGACAGGGAGGAAGGACCGGGGAGCTGTTTTTT. It specifies CASIGQGGRTGELFF.

This chain uses TRBV6-1 with TRBJ2-5; 8 nucleotides match TRBD1. The CDR3 has 15 amino acids. CDR1 and CDR2 (germline): MNHNS, SASEGT. After removal of 2 bases from V and 4 bases from J, the junction contained 6 bases not matched to a gene. For the CDR3, the DNA is TGTGCCAGCAGTGAAAACAGGGGGGCCCTAGAGACCCAGTACTTC. Its translation is CASSENRGALETQYF.

The chain is built from TRBV5-1 and TRBJ1-2; D possibly corresponds to TRBD1 (6 bases). The germline gives CDR1 SGHRS, CDR2 YFSETQ. Trimming stripped 3 bases from V and 0 bases from J, with 18 bases between. The CDR3 contains 17 residues. The CDR3 DNA sequence: TGCGCCAGCAGCTGGGGGCGAGGTTCGACGGCTAACTATGGCTACACCTTC. Residues: CASSWGRGSTANYGYTF. Based on the CDR3 plus reference TRBV5-1 and TRBJ1-2, the full variable domain is KAGVTQTPRYLIKTRGQQVTLSCSPISGHRSVSWYQQTPGQGLQFLFEYFSETQRNKGNFPGRFSGRQFSNSRSEMNVSTLELGDSALYLCASSWGRGSTANYGYTFGSGTRLTVV.

This clone came up a few times. This chain's CDR3 is CASSLEGSGKLFF. As DNA, the CDR3 is TGTGCCAGCAGCTTGGAGGGGAGCGGGAAACTGTTTTTT. This chain connects TRBV7-9 to TRBJ1-4, with TRBD1 as a possible D gene (5 bases). CDR1 is SEHNR, CDR2 FQNEAQ, per germline (reference sequence). Between the trimmed V and J ends, which lost 3 bases and 11 bases, there was a span of 13 bases. The CDR3 spans 13 residues.